These 28 T cell receptor beta chains came from one sample sequenced in a study of sequential checkpoint blockade in melanoma. Treatment here: randomized to nivolumab then ipilimumab (arm A) or the reverse (arm B). Assay: immunoSEQ multiplex PCR; the TCRdb copy retains only in-frame clones and omits some. This sample yields about 11,000 clones, of which roughly 81% are seen a single time; about 9.4% belongs to the top ten. Sequencing used CD8+ T cells sorted from blood (inferred from file names), obtained from a patient given nivolumab and ipilimumab in sequence. The receptors originated from a human donor with melanoma.

This clone was seen more than once but under ten times. The rearrangement uses TRBV5-7 and TRBJ2-7; weak D call: TRBD1 (6 bases). TRBV5-7 carries the ORF label, with uncertain function. Trimming left V 4 bases short and J 5 bases short, with 16 bases between. The CDR3 has 14 amino acids. In DNA, the CDR3 is TGTGCCAGCAGCACAGGGACGCCCTCAAACGAGCAGTACTTC. It encodes CASSTGTPSNEQYF.

This chain links TRBV7-6 with TRBJ2-5; 10 nucleotides agree with TRBD2. The CDR3 sequence is 18 residues long. Trimming removed 1 base from V and 5 bases from J; junction bases left unmatched: 13. CDR1 SGHVS and CDR2 FNYEAQ come from the germline V gene. CDR3 amino acids: CASSLDPTSGPPCETQYF. CDR3 bases: TGTGCCAGCAGCTTAGATCCGACTAGCGGGCCCCCGTGCGAGACCCAGTACTTC.

As DNA, the CDR3 is TGTGCCAGCAGGGGACTAGCGGCCCAAGAGACCCAGTACTTC. It is translated as CASRGLAAQETQYF. The rearrangement uses TRBV2 and TRBJ2-5, with 11 bases identical to TRBD2. CDR3 length: 14 amino acids. From germline, CDR1 is SNHLY and CDR2 FYNNEI. The junction had 1 base not matched to a gene; V was cut back by 6 bases and J by 1 base. The full variable domain, rest sourced from reference TRBV2 and TRBJ2-5, is EPEVTQTPSHQVTQMGQEVILRCVPISNHLYFYWYRQILGQKVEFLVSFYNNEISEKSEIFDDQFSVERPDGSNFTLKIRSTKLEDSAMYFCASRGLAAQETQYFGPGTRLLVL.

This chain links TRBV4-3 with TRBJ2-7, with D maybe TRBD1 (6 bases). V lost 0 bases, J lost 5 bases, and 17 bases lay in between. Germline CDR1 is LGHNA and CDR2 is YSLEER. The CDR3 is 16 residues long. As DNA, the CDR3 is TGCGCCAGCAGCCAAGATCGTGGACCTACAGGGCACGAGCAGTACTTC. This translates into CASSQDRGPTGHEQYF.

This clone was counted between two and nine times. The chain combines TRBV11-2 with TRBJ1-5; tentatively, D is TRBD1 (6 bases). Germline-derived CDR1 and CDR2 are SGHAT and FQNNGV. The CDR3 sequence is 14 residues long. The germline V and J ends were trimmed by 5 bases and 7 bases, with 15 bases remaining between them. Here the CDR3 reads CASSIGQKEQPQHF. The CDR3 nucleotides read TGTGCCAGCAGCATTGGACAGAAAGAACAGCCCCAGCATTTT.

This clone was seen a few times. The rearrangement joins TRBV19 to TRBJ2-1, with D possibly matching TRBD1 (6 bases). This CDR3 contains 12 residues. Trimming shortened V by 4 bases and J by 8 bases, and 9 bases separated the two germline ends. Per the germline V gene, CDR1 is LNHDA and CDR2 is SQIVND (reference sequence). CDR3 protein: CASSTGVDEQFF. CDR3 nucleotide sequence: TGTGCCAGTAGTACAGGGGTCGATGAGCAGTTCTTC.

The V gene is TRBV9, the J gene TRBJ1-1; D is perhaps TRBD1 (5 bases). V shed 0 bases and J shed 4 bases, with 10 bases lying between them. The CDR3 is 14 residues long. Germline CDR1 SGDLS, CDR2 YYNGEE. CDR3 DNA: TGTGCCAGCAGCGTAGGGGCAGGGCTCACTGAAGCTTTCTTT. It yields the protein CASSVGAGLTEAFF. Using reference TRBV9 and TRBJ1-1 for the parts outside the CDR3, the full variable domain is DSGVTQTPKHLITATGQRVTLRCSPRSGDLSVYWYQQSLDQGLQFLIQYYNGEERAKGNILERFSAQQFPDLHSELNLSSLELGDSALYFCASSVGAGLTEAFFGQGTRLTVV.

In its sample, this clone was seen a few times. The chain carries TRBV28 and TRBJ2-2; D is perhaps TRBD1 (5 bases). CDR1 MDHEN and CDR2 SYDVKM come from the germline V gene. Trimming shortened V by 6 bases and J by 4 bases, and 15 bases separated the two germline ends. The CDR3 runs to 15 residues. CDR3 amino acids: CASSQGSYRTGELFF. In nucleotides, the CDR3 is TGTGCCAGCAGCCAGGGCTCTTATCGCACCGGGGAGCTGTTTTTT.

The V gene is TRBV14, the J gene TRBJ2-1; 11 bases are shared with TRBD2. Looked up from germline, CDR1 is SGHDN and CDR2 is FVKESK. The CDR3 has 18 residues. The V and J ends lost 0 bases and 5 bases, in that order; junction bases with no gene match: 9. The CDR3 nucleotides read TGTGCCAGCAGCCAAGATATCGGGGGACTAGCGGCTCACAATGAGCAGTTCTTC. Protein: CASSQDIGGLAAHNEQFF.

V gene TRBV27 combines with J gene TRBJ1-1; D is possibly TRBD1 (6 bases). The germline V and J ends were trimmed by 0 bases and 5 bases, with 10 bases remaining between them. This CDR3 is built from 14 residues. Germline CDR1 MNHEY, CDR2 SMNVEV (reference sequence). This CDR3 is CASSLSGAMTEAFF. CDR3 sequence (DNA): TGTGCCAGCAGTTTATCGGGGGCTATGACTGAAGCTTTCTTT.

This clone was picked up one time. V is TRBV5-1 and J is TRBJ2-1, with D maybe TRBD1 (6 bases). Per germline, CDR1 SGHRS and CDR2 YFSETQ. Deletions cut 1 base from V and 2 bases from J, with 13 bases between. The CDR3 sequence is 16 residues long. Here the CDR3 reads CASSLSAAGAYNEQFF. In DNA, the CDR3 is TGCGCCAGCAGCTTGTCTGCCGCAGGGGCCTACAATGAGCAGTTCTTC.

This rearrangement joins TRBV29-1 to TRBJ2-1; 8 positions agree with TRBD1. The CDR3 runs to 18 residues. Germline CDR1 is SQVTM and CDR2 is ANQGSEA. Unmatched junction bases numbered 15, after V lost 1 base and J lost 4 bases. CDR3 sequence reads: CSVEARGESGGAYNEQFF. The CDR3 DNA reads as TGCAGCGTTGAAGCTCGAGGGGAATCAGGGGGCGCGTACAATGAGCAGTTCTTC.

V and J are TRBV7-6 and TRBJ2-5, with 9 bases fitting TRBD1. The end of the DNA fits TRBJ2-7 better, so the J call may be wrong. The germline gives CDR1 SGHVS, CDR2 FNYEAQ. There are 16 residues in the CDR3. The CDR3 loop is CASSSPGQGNSYEQYF. CDR3 coding DNA: TGTGCCAGCAGCTCCCCCGGACAGGGGAATTCCTACGAGCAGTACTTC.

V gene TRBV4-1 combines with J gene TRBJ1-2; TRBD1 matches at 7 bases. V gave up 2 bases and J gave up 4 bases; unmatched junction bases: 7. The germline CDR1 and CDR2 sequences are MGHRA and YSYEKL. This CDR3 comprises 15 residues. The chain's CDR3 is CASSQLTGPGYGYTF. CDR3 in DNA: TGCGCCAGCAGCCAACTGACAGGGCCCGGCTATGGCTACACCTTC.

V gene TRBV7-8 combines with J gene TRBJ2-7, with TRBD2 matching 13 bases. This CDR3 is 18 amino acids long. Germline lookup yields CDR1 SGHVS and CDR2 FQNEAQ. Unmatched junction bases numbered 8, after V lost 0 bases and J lost 3 bases. This CDR3 is CASSLATSGRPLFYEQYF. For the CDR3, the DNA is TGTGCCAGCAGCTTAGCGACTAGCGGGAGGCCTCTTTTCTACGAGCAGTACTTC.

The rearrangement uses TRBV5-6 and TRBJ2-1; D is perhaps TRBD2 (5 bases). From germline, CDR1 is SGHDT and CDR2 YYEEEE. CDR3 size: 13 residues. The V end lost 3 bases, the J end lost 6 bases, and 10 bases lay between the germline ends. The CDR3 sequence is CASSWRISNEQFF. CDR3 sequence (DNA): TGTGCCAGCAGCTGGAGGATCAGCAATGAGCAGTTCTTC.

The chain recombines TRBV2 with TRBJ2-7, with TRBD2 matching over 10 bases. The CDR3 sequence is 13 residues long. Germline CDR1 is SNHLY and CDR2 is FYNNEI. V trimming: 8 bases; J trimming: 4 bases; junction bases outside the gene matches: 5. CDR3 region: CASGLAGVYEQYF. The DNA for the CDR3 is TGTGCCAGCGGGCTAGCGGGAGTGTACGAGCAGTACTTC.

The gene calls are TRBV7-9 and TRBJ2-1; TRBD2 matches at 8 bases. CDR3 size: 15 residues. V shed 2 bases, J shed 7 bases, and the junction held 7 bases outside the gene matches. Germline CDR1 and CDR2: SEHNR and FQNEAQ (reference sequence). DNA for the CDR3: TGTGCCAGCAGCTTACTCGAGCGGGAGAGGAATGAGCAGTTCTTC. This encodes CASSLLERERNEQFF.

CDR3 nucleotides: TGTGCCAGCAGCCGGTCGGGACAGGGACGCTACCAAGAGACCCAGTACTTC. Its translation: CASSRSGQGRYQETQYF. J is TRBJ2-5 and V is TRBV14, with TRBD1 identical over 9 bases. CDR1 is SGHDN, CDR2 FVKESK, per germline. V dropped 4 bases and J dropped 0; count of bases not matched to a gene: 9. The CDR3 totals 17 residues.

This clone was found once. This chain links TRBV29-1 with TRBJ2-7; TRBD1 matches 9 bases. The CDR3 length is 13 residues. V gave up 5 bases and J gave up 6 bases; unmatched junction bases: 8. In germline, CDR1 is SQVTM, CDR2 ANQGSEA. CDR3 sequence (DNA): TGCAGCGTTCGCTACGGGACAGGGCCCGAGCAGTACTTC. This translates into CSVRYGTGPEQYF.

The genes are TRBV4-2 and TRBJ2-7; TRBD2 matches 8 bases. The CDR3 has 18 residues. Germline values: CDR1 LGHNA, CDR2 YNFKEQ. V shed 1 base, J shed 2 bases, and the junction held 13 bases outside the gene matches. The CDR3 here is CASSQVFGSGSRPYEQYF. In nucleotides, the CDR3 is TGTGCCAGCAGCCAAGTATTCGGGAGCGGGAGTCGTCCCTACGAGCAGTACTTC.

V gene TRBV2 combines with J gene TRBJ2-7; the D gene is possibly TRBD1 (6 bases). The CDR3 spans 13 residues. The V gene lost 5 bases and the J gene lost 1 base, with 9 bases spanning the gap. The germline gives CDR1 SNHLY, CDR2 FYNNEI. The CDR3 DNA is TGTGCCAGCAGTTTACAGGGATCCTACGAGCAGTACTTC. It yields the protein CASSLQGSYEQYF.

This chain joins TRBV11-2 and TRBJ2-1, with TRBD2 identical over 13 bases. Germline-derived CDR1 and CDR2 are SGHAT and FQNNGV. The CDR3 has 17 residues. V trimming: 1 base; J trimming: 8 bases; junction bases outside the gene matches: 8. The chain's CDR3 is CASSLGGLAGASHEQFF. In nucleotides, the CDR3 is TGTGCCAGCAGCTTAGGTGGACTAGCGGGAGCGTCTCATGAGCAGTTCTTC.

The V and J genes are TRBV19 and TRBJ2-5; 7 positions match TRBD2. Germline CDR1 reads LNHDA; CDR2 reads SQIVND (reference sequence). There are 15 residues in the CDR3. V gave up 0 bases and J gave up 5 bases; unmatched junction bases: 6. The CDR3 DNA is TGTGCCAGTAGTATAGAATACGGGAGGTTTGAGACCCAGTACTTC. It codes for CASSIEYGRFETQYF.

The V and J genes are TRBV10-3 and TRBJ1-1; 7 positions match TRBD1. With V trimmed by 6 bases and J by 0 bases, 10 bases remained unmatched. The CDR3 spans 16 residues. Germline loops: CDR1 ENHRY, CDR2 SYGVKD. The CDR3 sequence: CAIRETGNEVNTEAFF. CDR3 coding DNA: TGTGCCATCAGAGAGACAGGGAACGAAGTGAACACTGAAGCTTTCTTT.

This rearrangement joins TRBV7-9 to TRBJ2-7; 10 nucleotides match TRBD1. The J segment lost 6 bases and the V segment lost 7 bases, leaving 12 bases of the junction unmatched. The CDR3 covers 15 residues. CDR1 and CDR2 from the germline V gene are SEHNR and FQNEAQ (reference sequence). CDR3 residues: CASTPLGQGFGEQYF. CDR3 coding DNA: TGTGCCAGCACACCTCTGGGACAGGGGTTCGGCGAGCAGTACTTC.

This clone was seen only once. This chain joins TRBV19 and TRBJ2-7; 9 nucleotides line up with TRBD1. V lost 10 bases and J lost 3; bases outside the gene matches: 7. This CDR3 comprises 13 residues. CDR1 is LNHDA, CDR2 SQIVND, per germline (reference sequence). CDR3 sequence: CATSGGQGYEQYF. CDR3 nucleotides: TGTGCCACCTCAGGGGGACAGGGCTACGAGCAGTACTTC.

The chain is built from TRBV4-1 and TRBJ1-2; D uncertain. The CDR3 spans 14 residues. Germline-derived CDR1 and CDR2 are MGHRA and YSYEKL. V lost 1 base and J lost 2, with 8 bases in between. The CDR3: CASSQVGMNYGYTF. The DNA of the CDR3 is TGCGCCAGCAGCCAAGTTGGCATGAACTATGGCTACACCTTC.